The 31 T cell receptor beta chains below were found in one sample sequenced in a study of blood T cell repertoires in COVID-19. Data came from immunoSEQ multiplex PCR; TCRdb stores just in-frame clones and leaves some out. Of some 330,000 clones in the sample, about four fifths are singletons; the top ten hold approximately 5.4%. Sequenced sample: PBMCs or T cells enriched from blood (not recorded which). The source of these receptors is a woman aged 45-59 years who had recovered from COVID-19.

The chain is built from TRBV7-2 and TRBJ2-7; perhaps TRBD2 as D (5 bases). Trimming pared 5 bases from V and 6 bases from J, leaving 17 bases between. Per germline, CDR1 SGHTA and CDR2 FQGNSA. The CDR3 length is 14 residues. CDR3 in amino acids: CASSLSEAITEQYF. DNA for the CDR3: TGTGCCAGCAGCCTGTCGGAGGCTATAACCGAGCAGTACTTC.

This sequence joins TRBV7-9 and TRBJ1-6; D not certain. Germline V lookup: CDR1 SEHNR, CDR2 FQNEAQ (reference sequence). This CDR3 is built from 18 residues. Trimming stripped 6 bases from V and 1 base from J, with 19 bases between. The CDR3 reads CASRSTQISGSYNSPLHF. The CDR3, as DNA: TGTGCCAGCAGAAGTACTCAAATTTCGGGTTCCTATAATTCACCCCTCCACTTT.

The chain uses TRBV27 and TRBJ1-2; weak D call: TRBD1 (5 bases). Germline V lookup: CDR1 MNHEY, CDR2 SMNVEV (reference sequence). The CDR3 is 14 amino acids. V was cut by 6 bases and J by 4 bases, with 15 bases left in between. CDR3 in amino acids: CASSRTRGGYGYTF. The CDR3 DNA reads as TGTGCCAGCAGCCGAACCCGGGGGGGCTATGGCTACACCTTC.

To note about this clone: This CDR3 is also generated by other DNA sequences in the sample. V is TRBV7-2 and J is TRBJ2-7; D may be TRBD2 (5 bases). Germline V lookup: CDR1 SGHTA, CDR2 FQGNSA. V lost 0 bases and J 2 bases, leaving 8 bases between the germline ends. This CDR3 region has 14 residues. DNA for the CDR3: TGTGCCAGCAGCTTAGCGGCGGGCACCTACGAGCAGTACTTC. Its protein product is CASSLAAGTYEQYF.

The chain couples TRBV7-2 to TRBJ1-6, with no clear D. The CDR3 contains 15 residues. From germline, CDR1 is SGHTA and CDR2 FQGNSA. The V end was cut by 2 bases, the J end by 10 bases, with 15 bases between. CDR3 DNA: TGTGCCAGCAGCTTAAATTTGGGTGCGGGGTCACCCCTCCACTTT. As protein: CASSLNLGAGSPLHF.

The chain carries TRBV9 and TRBJ1-1, with a weak D call TRBD1 (5 bases). CDR1 and CDR2 (germline): SGDLS, YYNGEE. This CDR3 contains 17 residues. Trimming stripped 0 bases from V and 3 bases from J, with 18 bases between. DNA for the CDR3: TGTGCCAGCAGCGTAGGGGCCGATGGCAGGGTAGACACTGAAGCTTTCTTT. Its protein product is CASSVGADGRVDTEAFF. The full variable domain, its missing parts supplied by reference TRBV9 and TRBJ1-1, is DSGVTQTPKHLITATGQRVTLRCSPRSGDLSVYWYQQSLDQGLQFLIQYYNGEERAKGNILERFSAQQFPDLHSELNLSSLELGDSALYFCASSVGADGRVDTEAFFGQGTRLTVV.

This sequence joins TRBV11-3 and TRBJ1-1; a possible D gene is TRBD1 (6 bases). Germline-derived CDR1 and CDR2 are SGHNT and YENEEA. Trimming removed 4 bases at V and 3 bases at J, with 6 bases between. The CDR3 has 12 residues. The CDR3 DNA reads TGTGCCAGCAGCTCAGGGGACACTGAAGCTTTCTTT. This encodes CASSSGDTEAFF.

The chain couples TRBV7-2 to TRBJ1-1; TRBD1 matches 11 bases. J lost 1 base, V lost 3 bases, and 7 bases had no gene match. This CDR3 is built from 17 residues. The germline gives CDR1 SGHTA, CDR2 FQGNSA. In DNA, the CDR3 is TGTGCCAGCAGCTTCCGGACAGGGGGCAGGAAGAACACTGAAGCTTTCTTT. Protein: CASSFRTGGRKNTEAFF.

The rearrangement uses TRBV7-8 and TRBJ1-5, with 7 nucleotides matching TRBD1. Germline V CDR1 and CDR2: SGHVS, FQNEAQ. V gave up 1 base and J gave up 5 bases; unmatched junction bases: 5. The CDR3 contains 15 residues. In DNA, the CDR3 is TGTGCCAGCAGCTTAGACAGGGGAAGCCATCAGCCCCAGCATTTT. Translation gives CASSLDRGSHQPQHF. Together with reference TRBV7-8 and TRBJ1-5, the CDR3 gives the full variable domain: GAGVSQSPRYKVAKRGQDVALRCDPISGHVSLFWYQQALGQGPEFLTYFQNEAQLDKSGLPSDRFFAERPEGSVSTLKIQRTQQEDSAVYLCASSLDRGSHQPQHFGDGTRLSIL.

This rearrangement joins TRBV7-9 to TRBJ1-3; D is uncertain. The germline CDR1 and CDR2 sequences are SEHNR and FQNEAQ (reference sequence). V dropped 2 bases and J dropped 4 bases, with 9 bases sitting between them. The CDR3 consists of 14 residues. The CDR3 DNA is TGTGCCAGCAGCTTAACCGATGAGGGAAACACCATATATTTT. Translating gives CASSLTDEGNTIYF.

The CDR3 is CASSGGTVSYEQYF. The CDR3 DNA sequence: TGTGCCAGTAGTGGGGGGACAGTCTCCTACGAGCAGTACTTC. The chain employs TRBV19 and TRBJ2-7; perhaps TRBD1 as D (7 bases). This CDR3 region has 14 residues. The V end lost 5 bases, the J end lost 0 bases, and 11 bases lay between the germline ends. CDR1 and CDR2 from the germline V gene are LNHDA and SQIVND (reference sequence).

This chain links TRBV15 with TRBJ2-5; 9 bases match TRBD2. V gave up 2 bases and J gave up 5 bases; unmatched junction bases: 12. In germline, CDR1 is LNHNV, CDR2 YYDKDF (reference sequence). CDR3 length: 17 amino acids. As DNA, the CDR3 is TGTGCCACCAGCAGACCCCGCAACCAAGGACTAGCGGAGACCCAGTACTTC. Amino acids: CATSRPRNQGLAETQYF.

Concerning this clone itself: Additional DNA sequences in this sample encode the identical CDR3. The chain combines TRBV5-4 with TRBJ1-2; weak D call: TRBD1 (5 bases). Germline V gene sequence: CDR1 SGHNT, CDR2 YYREEE (reference sequence). This CDR3 has 13 residues. V was trimmed by 2 bases and J by 8 bases, leaving 13 bases between them. The CDR3 sequence: CASSFRAAGGYTF. Here the CDR3 DNA reads TGTGCCAGCAGCTTCAGGGCCGCGGGGGGCTACACCTTC. The full variable domain, its missing parts supplied by reference TRBV5-4 and TRBJ1-2, is ETGVTQSPTHLIKTRGQQVTLRCSSQSGHNTVSWYQQALGQGPQFIFQYYREEENGRGNFPPRFSGLQFPNYSSELNVNALELDDSALYLCASSFRAAGGYTFGSGTRLTVV.

This clone was seen just once. The chain combines TRBV6-2 or TRBV6-3 with TRBJ1-5; no firm D call. Per the germline V gene, CDR1 is MNHEY and CDR2 is SVGEGT. V was pared by 2 bases and J by 6 bases, with 11 bases between. The CDR3 contains 14 residues. The CDR3 protein is CASSYTQNPQPQHF. CDR3 sequence (DNA): TGTGCCAGCAGTTACACACAGAACCCTCAGCCCCAGCATTTT.

The chain has TRBV6-4 and TRBJ2-5; no reliable D call. Trimming shortened V by 2 bases and J by 1 base, and 5 bases separated the two germline ends. The CDR3 consists of 13 residues. Germline V gene sequence: CDR1 MRHNA, CDR2 SNTAGT. The CDR3 spells CASSDTFQETQYF. CDR3 bases: TGTGCCAGCAGTGACACTTTCCAAGAGACCCAGTACTTC.

J is TRBJ2-7 and V is TRBV30; TRBD1 agrees at 7 bases. This CDR3 spans 14 amino acids. Germline assignment: CDR1 GTSNPN and CDR2 SVGIG (reference sequence). The V segment lost 4 bases and the J segment 5 bases; nucleotides outside the gene matches: 11. The CDR3 coding sequence is TGTGCCTGGACAGGACAGGCGGGCTCTCACGAGCAGTACTTC. Amino acid sequence: CAWTGQAGSHEQYF.

The genes are TRBV9 and TRBJ1-4; 7 nucleotides line up with TRBD1. Germline lookup yields CDR1 SGDLS and CDR2 YYNGEE. CDR3 length: 15 residues. Trimming removed 3 bases from V and 2 bases from J; junction bases left unmatched: 4. CDR3 DNA: TGTGCCAGCAGCGCCGGGACAGAGACTAATGAAAAACTGTTTTTT. Amino acid sequence: CASSAGTETNEKLFF.

This chain joins TRBV28 and TRBJ2-5, with TRBD1 matching 9 bases. CDR1 and CDR2 from the germline V gene are MDHEN and SYDVKM. CDR3 length equals 13 residues. Trimming removed 10 bases from V and 5 bases from J; junction bases left unmatched: 8. CDR3 coding DNA: TGTGCCACCAAAACAGGGGGCCGGGAGACCCAGTACTTC. This gives the protein CATKTGGRETQYF.

The chain links TRBV29-1 to TRBJ2-2; no clear D. Germline CDR1 SQVTM, CDR2 ANQGSEA. The CDR3 spans 13 residues. With 7 bases removed from V and 2 bases from J, the gap between germline ends came to 11 bases. The CDR3 reads CSGGLLNTGELFF. The CDR3 nucleotides read TGCAGCGGTGGGCTTTTAAACACCGGGGAGCTGTTTTTT.

In regard to this clone: The sample has other DNA sequences that encode this CDR3 too. V is TRBV5-1 and J is TRBJ1-2; 9 bases are a match to TRBD1. This CDR3 region has 13 residues. Germline trimming cut 4 bases from V and 6 bases from J; bases unmatched to any gene: 4. Germline V gene lookup returns CDR1 SGHRS and CDR2 YFSETQ. The CDR3 sequence: CASSEGQGDGYTF. CDR3 in DNA: TGCGCCAGCAGCGAGGGACAGGGTGATGGCTACACCTTC.

This clone was seen more than once but under ten times. This chain links TRBV3-1 (or the pseudogene TRBV3-2) with TRBJ2-1; 14 bases fit TRBD2. The CDR3 is 15 residues long. Germline V gives CDR1 LGHDT, CDR2 YNNKEL (reference sequence). The J segment lost 7 bases and the V segment lost 4 bases, leaving 3 bases of the junction unmatched. The CDR3 coding sequence is TGTGCCAGCAGCCCGGGACTAGCGGGAGCAAATGAGCAGTTCTTC. It codes for CASSPGLAGANEQFF.

This chain uses TRBV18 with TRBJ1-2; TRBD1 matches 7 bases. CDR3 length: 16 residues. Germline V lookup: CDR1 KGHSH, CDR2 LQKENI. V lost 3 bases and J lost 3; bases outside the gene matches: 10. The CDR3, as DNA: TGTGCCAGCTCACCGACAGGGAACAGGCTCGACTATGGCTACACCTTC. Translating gives CASSPTGNRLDYGYTF.

This sequence joins TRBV3-1 (or the pseudogene TRBV3-2) and TRBJ1-6; no clear D gene. Germline values: CDR1 LGHDT, CDR2 YNNKEL (reference sequence). V gave up 0 bases and J gave up 7 bases, with 10 bases separating them. CDR3 length equals 15 residues. The CDR3 DNA reads as TGTGCCAGCAGCCAAGATGGCCAGGTCAATTCACCCCTCCACTTT. This encodes CASSQDGQVNSPLHF.

The chain joins TRBV7-2 to TRBJ1-3, with D unclear. CDR3 length: 14 residues. The V and J ends lost 1 base and 3 bases respectively, with 7 bases between them. Germline-derived CDR1 and CDR2 are SGHTA and FQGNSA. Here the CDR3 DNA reads TGTGCCAGCAGCTTAGACTTCCATGGAAACACCATATATTTT. Its translation: CASSLDFHGNTIYF.

The gene calls are TRBV27 and TRBJ2-2; perhaps TRBD1 as D (7 bases). The germline CDR1 and CDR2 sequences are MNHEY and SMNVEV (reference sequence). This CDR3 is 17 amino acids long. V lost 4 bases and J 1 base, leaving 16 bases between the germline ends. The CDR3 DNA reads as TGTGCCAGCAGTTCGCTCGGGGGACAGAGGAACACCGGGGAGCTGTTTTTT. It encodes CASSSLGGQRNTGELFF.

This chain connects TRBV7-2 to TRBJ2-5, with TRBD2 matching 13 bases. This CDR3 has 15 amino acids. V was pared by 6 bases and J by 7 bases, with 8 bases of the junction left unmatched. From germline, CDR1 is SGHTA and CDR2 FQGNSA. CDR3 sequence: CASSSLAGGPGTQYF. CDR3 nucleotides: TGTGCCAGCAGTTCACTAGCGGGAGGGCCAGGGACCCAGTACTTC.

This clone was seen a single time. This chain uses TRBV19 with TRBJ2-6; D is unclear. Germline V lookup: CDR1 LNHDA, CDR2 SQIVND (reference sequence). This CDR3 has 16 residues. Trimming shortened V by 10 bases and J by 2 bases, and 18 bases separated the two germline ends. The CDR3 is CATTGLVQTGANVLTF. CDR3 coding DNA: TGTGCCACCACTGGTCTGGTACAGACTGGGGCCAACGTCCTGACTTTC.

The chain joins TRBV7-2 to TRBJ2-5, with TRBD2 as a possible D gene (5 bases). The CDR3 length is 13 residues. V gave up 5 bases and J gave up 5 bases, with 12 bases separating them. Germline-derived CDR1 and CDR2 are SGHTA and FQGNSA. The CDR3 is CASSQRGWETQYF. The CDR3 nucleotides read TGTGCCAGCAGCCAACGGGGTTGGGAGACCCAGTACTTC.

V and J are TRBV11-3 and TRBJ2-4, with D possibly matching TRBD2 (6 bases). The CDR3 length is 14 residues. CDR1 is SGHNT, CDR2 YENEEA, per germline. Deletions cut 5 bases from V and 0 bases from J, with 8 bases between. DNA of the CDR3: TGTGCCAGCAGCGCGGGGTTAGCCAAAAACATTCAGTACTTC. Amino acid sequence: CASSAGLAKNIQYF.

J is TRBJ1-2 and V is TRBV27; 9 bases align to TRBD1. The trim removed 5 bases at V and 5 bases at J, leaving 12 bases unmatched. The germline V gene encodes CDR1 MNHEY and CDR2 SMNVEV (reference sequence). CDR3 size: 16 residues. The CDR3: CASSLTPGQGYYGYTF. CDR3 bases: TGTGCCAGCAGTCTTACCCCGGGACAGGGTTATTATGGCTACACCTTC.

This chain connects TRBV25-1 to TRBJ2-2; D possibly corresponds to TRBD2 (5 bases). CDR3 size: 13 residues. CDR1 is MGHDK and CDR2 is SYGVNS in the germline V gene. With 7 bases removed from V and 5 bases from J, the gap between germline ends came to 11 bases. The CDR3 coding sequence is TGTGCCAGCACACCCACTAGTACCGGGGAGCTGTTTTTT. This encodes CASTPTSTGELFF.